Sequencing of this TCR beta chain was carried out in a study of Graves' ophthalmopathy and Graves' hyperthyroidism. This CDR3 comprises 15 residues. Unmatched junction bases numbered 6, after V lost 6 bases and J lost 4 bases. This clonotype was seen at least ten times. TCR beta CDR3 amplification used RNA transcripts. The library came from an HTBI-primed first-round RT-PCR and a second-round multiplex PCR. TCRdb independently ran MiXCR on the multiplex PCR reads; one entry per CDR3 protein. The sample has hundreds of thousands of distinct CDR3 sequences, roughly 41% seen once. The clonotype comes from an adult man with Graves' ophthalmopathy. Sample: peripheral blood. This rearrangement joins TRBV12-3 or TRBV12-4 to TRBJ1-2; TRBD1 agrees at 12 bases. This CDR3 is CASRPGQGASYGYTF. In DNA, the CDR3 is TGTGCCAGCAGGCCGGGACAGGGGGCTTCCTATGGCTACACCTTC.